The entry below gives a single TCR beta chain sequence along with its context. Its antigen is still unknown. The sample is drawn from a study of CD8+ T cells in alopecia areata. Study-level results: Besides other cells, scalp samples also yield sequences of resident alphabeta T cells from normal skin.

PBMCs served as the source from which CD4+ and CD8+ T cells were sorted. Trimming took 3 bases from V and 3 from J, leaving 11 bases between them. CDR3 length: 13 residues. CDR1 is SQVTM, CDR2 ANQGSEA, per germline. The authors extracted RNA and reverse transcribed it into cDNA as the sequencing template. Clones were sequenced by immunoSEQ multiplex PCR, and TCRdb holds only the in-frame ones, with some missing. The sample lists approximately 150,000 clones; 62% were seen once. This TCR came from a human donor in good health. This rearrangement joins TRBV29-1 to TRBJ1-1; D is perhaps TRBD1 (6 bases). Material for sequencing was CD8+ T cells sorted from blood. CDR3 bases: TGCAGCGTTGAGCAAGGGGGTTACACTGAAGCTTTCTTT. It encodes CSVEQGGYTEAFF. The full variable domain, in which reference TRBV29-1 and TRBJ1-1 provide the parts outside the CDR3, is SAVISQKPSRDICQRGTSLTIQCQVDSQVTMMFWYRQQPGQSLTLIATANQGSEATYESGFVIDKFPISRPNLTFSTLTVSNMSPEDSSIYLCSVEQGGYTEAFFGQGTRLTVV.